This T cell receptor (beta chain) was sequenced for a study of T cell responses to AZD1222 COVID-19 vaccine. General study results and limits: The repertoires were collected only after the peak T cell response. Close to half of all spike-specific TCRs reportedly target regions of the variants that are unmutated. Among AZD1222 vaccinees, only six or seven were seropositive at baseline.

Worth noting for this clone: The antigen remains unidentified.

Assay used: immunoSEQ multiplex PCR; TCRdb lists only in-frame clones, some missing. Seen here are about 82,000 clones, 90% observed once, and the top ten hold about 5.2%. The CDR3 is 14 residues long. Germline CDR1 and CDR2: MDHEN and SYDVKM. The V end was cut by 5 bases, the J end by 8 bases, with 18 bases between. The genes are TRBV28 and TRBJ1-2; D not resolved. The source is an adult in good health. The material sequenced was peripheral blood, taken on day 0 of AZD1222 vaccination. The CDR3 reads CASSLSGRPDGYTF. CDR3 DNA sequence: TGTGCCAGCAGTCTCTCCGGACGGCCTGACGGCTACACCTTC.